The rows below give T cell receptor beta chains drawn from one sample of a study of blood T cells in healthy people across ages. MiXCR was run by TCRdb on the 5' RACE reads, yielding one entry per CDR3 protein. The table shows fewer than 800,000 distinct CDR3 sequences, with around half occurring only once. Specimen: blood. The receptors originated from a woman aged 60-75 years in good health. The CDR3 runs from the conserved cysteine through the conserved F or W. The D gene is left open where the match is weak. Only part of the rows carry a size: once, few, many, or a class if the clone is expanded.

j_call | clone_size | v_call | d_call | cdr3_aa | cdr3_nt
TRBJ2-7 | few | TRBV10-3 | TRBD1 | CAISGGDRGPYEQYF | TGTGCCATCAGTGGGGGGGACAGGGGGCCCTACGAGCAGTACTTC
TRBJ1-2 | - | TRBV29-1 | - | CSVESLGFYGYTF | TGCAGCGTTGAATCTTTGGGGTTCTATGGCTACACCTTC
TRBJ2-7 | - | TRBV20-1 | TRBD2 | CSATSGATYEQYF | TGCAGTGCCACTAGCGGGGCCACCTACGAGCAGTACTTC
TRBJ2-6 | few | TRBV4-2 | TRBD2 | CASSQVASGSGANVLTF | TGTGCCAGCAGCCAAGTTGCTAGCGGCTCTGGGGCCAACGTCCTGACTTTC
TRBJ2-5 | - | TRBV20-1 | TRBD2 | CSGGRANEQYF | TGCAGTGGCGGGAGGGCGAATGAGCAGTACTTC
TRBJ2-3 | - | TRBV9 | TRBD2 | CASSVAGGSNADTQYF | TGTGCCAGCAGCGTAGCTGGCGGGAGTAATGCAGATACGCAGTATTTT
TRBJ2-3 | few | TRBV4-3 | - | CASSGGSDTQYF | TGCGCCAGCAGCGGGGGAAGTGATACGCAGTATTTT
TRBJ2-4 | - | TRBV4-2 | TRBD1 | CASSQDLGTGMGAKNIQYF | TGTGCCAGCAGCCAAGATCTTGGGACAGGGATGGGGGCCAAAAACATTCAGTACTTC
TRBJ2-5 | few | TRBV20-1 | - | CSAGPGRPQETQYF | TGCAGTGCGGGTCCGGGACGGCCACAAGAGACCCAGTACTTC
TRBJ1-6 | - | TRBV30 | - | CAWSVGRVGSPLHF | TGTGCCTGGAGTGTCGGCAGGGTGGGATCACCCCTCCACTTT
TRBJ1-5 | - | TRBV6-5 | - | CASSYGGRQPQHF | TGTGCCAGCAGTTACGGGGGAAGGCAGCCCCAGCATTTT
TRBJ2-3 | - | TRBV6-6 | - | CASRTASTDTQYF | TGTGCCAGTAGGACAGCTAGCACAGATACGCAGTATTTT
TRBJ2-6 | many | TRBV5-1 | - | CASSSDTYSGANVLTF | TGCGCCAGCAGCTCGGACACCTACTCTGGGGCCAACGTCCTGACTTTC
TRBJ2-3 | - | TRBV2 | - | CASVFVGERGTQYF | TGTGCCAGCGTTTTCGTGGGAGAAAGGGGTACGCAGTATTTT
TRBJ2-1 | few | TRBV5-1 | TRBD2 | CASSRDYNNEQFF | TGCGCCAGCAGCAGGGACTACAACAATGAGCAGTTCTTC
TRBJ2-5 | few | TRBV7-2 | TRBD2 | CASSLGLAGGGKTQYF | TGTGCCAGCAGCTTAGGGCTAGCGGGAGGGGGTAAGACCCAGTACTTC
TRBJ2-5 | few | TRBV18 | - | CASSPTGVGETQYF | TGTGCCAGCTCACCAACAGGCGTCGGAGAGACCCAGTACTTC
TRBJ2-5 | - | TRBV9 | - | CASSVTPQGGYQETQYF | TGTGCCAGCAGCGTAACCCCACAGGGAGGGTACCAAGAGACCCAGTACTTC
TRBJ2-7 | few | TRBV7-2 | - | CASSLMRSLTYEQYF | TGTGCCAGCAGCCTTATGCGCAGCCTAACCTACGAGCAGTACTTC
TRBJ2-1 | - | TRBV7-2 | TRBD2 | CASSLLGGGRTSYNEQFF | TGTGCCAGCAGCTTACTGGGGGGCGGGAGGACTTCCTACAATGAGCAGTTCTTC
TRBJ1-2 | few | TRBV10-3 | TRBD1 | CAISETGREDRVVRGYTF | TGTGCCATCAGTGAGACAGGGAGGGAAGACAGGGTAGTTCGTGGCTACACCTTC
TRBJ2-7 | many | TRBV27 | - | CGSGPSSYEQYF | TGTGGATCCGGACCCAGCTCCTACGAGCAGTACTTC
TRBJ2-7 | - | TRBV4-1 | - | CASSLGTRAVYNEQYF | TGCGCCAGCAGCCTGGGTACCAGGGCGGTGTACAATGAGCAGTACTTC
TRBJ2-3 | - | TRBV7-3 | - | CASSTESVPDTQYF | TGTGCCAGCAGTACGGAGTCGGTCCCAGATACGCAGTATTTT
TRBJ2-3 | few | TRBV2 | TRBD2 | CASSEGTSGDTQYF | TGTGCCAGCAGTGAGGGGACTAGCGGGGATACGCAGTATTTT
TRBJ2-7 | - | TRBV7-9 | - | CASSSPDSQGSYEQYF | TGTGCCAGCAGCTCCCCTGACAGCCAGGGCTCCTACGAGCAGTACTTC
TRBJ1-5 | many | TRBV3-1 | - | CASSQDLSGPQHF | TGTGCCAGCAGCCAAGATCTGTCTGGGCCCCAGCATTTT
TRBJ2-5 | - | TRBV4-3 | TRBD1 | CASSRSLPGTGAETQYF | TGCGCCAGCAGCCGAAGTCTTCCCGGGACAGGGGCAGAGACCCAGTACTTC
TRBJ2-5 | - | TRBV18 | - | CASSPLLNGETQYF | TGTGCCAGCTCACCACTTCTGAACGGGGAGACCCAGTACTTC
TRBJ2-3 | - | TRBV4-3 | TRBD2 | CASSQDLTSGRGSTDTQYF | TGCGCCAGCAGCCAAGATCTGACTAGCGGGAGGGGGAGCACAGATACGCAGTATTTT
TRBJ2-7 | - | TRBV4-2 | TRBD2 | CASSPFTSGDYEQYF | TGTGCCAGCAGCCCGTTTACTAGCGGTGACTACGAGCAGTACTTC
TRBJ2-4 | few | TRBV29-1 | TRBD2 | CSVESPLADLRYF | TGCAGCGTTGAATCTCCTCTAGCGGACCTACGGTACTTC
TRBJ2-7 | - | TRBV27 | - | CATSQEGDRSYEQYF | TGTGCCACCTCTCAGGAGGGAGACCGGTCCTACGAGCAGTACTTC
TRBJ2-7 | few | TRBV15 | TRBD2 | CATRGTRGDYNEQYF | TGTGCCACCAGAGGAACTCGCGGGGACTACAATGAGCAGTACTTC
TRBJ2-1 | few | TRBV4-3 | - | CASSQDVRGNEQFF | TGCGCCAGCAGCCAAGATGTCCGTGGCAATGAGCAGTTCTTC
TRBJ2-3 | - | TRBV15 | TRBD1 | CATSRARQGAKLKDTQYF | TGTGCCACCAGCAGAGCCAGACAGGGGGCGAAGCTAAAAGATACGCAGTATTTT
TRBJ2-4 | - | TRBV29-1 | - | CSVASGDEKEQYF | TGCAGCGTTGCGTCCGGGGATGAAAAGGAGCAGTACTTC
TRBJ2-2 | - | TRBV30 | - | CAWRLEAGELFF | TGTGCCTGGAGATTGGAGGCCGGGGAGCTGTTTTTT
TRBJ2-1 | - | TRBV12-5 | - | CASGLWKSEQFF | TGTGCTAGTGGTTTGTGGAAGTCTGAGCAGTTCTTC
TRBJ2-7 | - | TRBV29-1 | TRBD1 | CSVMGQTYEQYF | TGCAGCGTGATGGGACAGACCTACGAGCAGTACTTC
TRBJ2-3 | - | TRBV2 | TRBD2 | CASSRGLAVLGDTQYF | TGTGCCAGCAGCCGGGGACTAGCGGTCCTTGGGGATACGCAGTATTTT
TRBJ1-5 | - | TRBV7-2 | - | CVSSPQGGDQPQHF | TGTGTCAGCAGCCCACAGGGTGGCGATCAGCCCCAGCATTTT
TRBJ1-2 | once | TRBV6-2/TRBV6-3 | - | CASSTGTSGALGYTF | TGTGCCAGCAGTACCGGGACGAGCGGGGCGCTTGGCTACACCTTC
TRBJ1-1 | - | TRBV7-9 | TRBD1 | CASSVTGVMNTEAFF | TGTGCCAGCAGCGTGACAGGGGTGATGAACACTGAAGCTTTCTTT
TRBJ2-7 | - | TRBV12-3/TRBV12-4 | - | CASREKGRGQYNEQYF | TGTGCCAGCAGGGAGAAGGGGCGCGGACAATACAATGAGCAGTACTTC
TRBJ2-7 | many | TRBV9 | - | CASSAGVADEQYF | TGTGCCAGCAGCGCCGGAGTCGCTGACGAGCAGTACTTC
TRBJ2-7 | - | TRBV7-9 | - | CASSFEKGPYEQYF | TGTGCCAGCAGCTTCGAAAAGGGACCCTACGAGCAGTACTTC